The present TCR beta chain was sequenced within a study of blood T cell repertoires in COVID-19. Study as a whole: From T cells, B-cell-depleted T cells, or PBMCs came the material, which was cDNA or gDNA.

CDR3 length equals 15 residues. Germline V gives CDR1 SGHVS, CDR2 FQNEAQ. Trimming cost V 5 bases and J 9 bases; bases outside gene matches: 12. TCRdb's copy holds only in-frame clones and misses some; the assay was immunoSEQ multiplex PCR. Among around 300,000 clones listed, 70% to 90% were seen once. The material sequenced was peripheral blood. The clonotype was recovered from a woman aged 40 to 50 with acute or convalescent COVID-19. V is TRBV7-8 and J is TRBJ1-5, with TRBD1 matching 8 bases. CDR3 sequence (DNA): TGTGCCAGCAGCAATCAGGGCAGGGGGCATGTGCCCCAGCATTTT. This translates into CASSNQGRGHVPQHF. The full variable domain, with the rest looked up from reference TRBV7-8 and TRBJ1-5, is GAGVSQSPRYKVAKRGQDVALRCDPISGHVSLFWYQQALGQGPEFLTYFQNEAQLDKSGLPSDRFFAERPEGSVSTLKIQRTQQEDSAVYLCASSNQGRGHVPQHFGDGTRLSIL.